This TCR beta chain was observed in a study of blood T cell repertoires in COVID-19. Study at large: The analysed material was cDNA or gDNA that came from T cells, B-cell-depleted T cells, or PBMCs.

The protocol was immunoSEQ multiplex PCR, while the TCRdb copy is restricted to in-frame clones and leaves out a portion. The table has 300,000 to 500,000 clones, 88% seen once. Trimming left V 4 bases short and J 2 bases short, with 9 bases between. This CDR3 has 13 residues. In germline, CDR1 is PRHDT, CDR2 FYEKMQ (reference sequence). The chain employs TRBV13 and TRBJ2-7; maybe TRBD1 (6 bases). The receptor was isolated from a woman between 40 and 50 years old with acute COVID-19. Sequenced material: PBMCs or T cells enriched from blood (not recorded which). CDR3 amino acids: CASSSRTAYEQYF. CDR3 nucleotide sequence: TGTGCCAGCAGCTCGCGGACAGCCTACGAGCAGTACTTC. The whole variable domain, remainder taken from reference TRBV13 and TRBJ2-7, is AAGVIQSPRHLIKEKRETATLKCYPIPRHDTVYWYQQGPGQDPQFLISFYEKMQSDKGSIPDRFSAQQFSDYHSELNMSSLELGDSALYFCASSSRTAYEQYFGPGTRLTVT.